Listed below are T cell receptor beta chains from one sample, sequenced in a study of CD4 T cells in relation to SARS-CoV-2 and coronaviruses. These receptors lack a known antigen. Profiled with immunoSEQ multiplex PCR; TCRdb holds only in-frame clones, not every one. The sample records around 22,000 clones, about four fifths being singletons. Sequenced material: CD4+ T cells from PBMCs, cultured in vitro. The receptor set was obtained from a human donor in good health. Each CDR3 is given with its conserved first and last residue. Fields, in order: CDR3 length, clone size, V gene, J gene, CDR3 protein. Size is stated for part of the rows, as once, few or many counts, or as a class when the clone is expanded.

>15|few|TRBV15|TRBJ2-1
CATRGAGTVVREQFF
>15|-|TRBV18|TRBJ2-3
CASSPPWADTDTQYF
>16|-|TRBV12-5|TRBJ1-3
CASGLVLGNSGNTIYF
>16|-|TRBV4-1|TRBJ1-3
CASSQPTRGFGNTIYF
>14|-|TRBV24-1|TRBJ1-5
CATSDLTGDQPQHF
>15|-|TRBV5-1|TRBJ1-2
CASSSLEGFRYGYTF
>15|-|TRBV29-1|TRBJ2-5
CSVEGAGARWETQYF
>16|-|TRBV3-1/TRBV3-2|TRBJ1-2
CASSQDWSGRRDGYTF
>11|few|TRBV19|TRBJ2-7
CASRRGHEQYF
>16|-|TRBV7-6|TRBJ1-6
CASSLGSRADNSPLHF
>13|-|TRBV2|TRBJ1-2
CASSEGEEGGYTF
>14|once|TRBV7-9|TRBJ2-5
CASNLPGDQETQYF
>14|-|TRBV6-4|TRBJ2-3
CASSPAGVSDTQYF
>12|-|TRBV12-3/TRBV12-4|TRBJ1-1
CATTDVITEAFF
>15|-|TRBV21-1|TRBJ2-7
CASERLAGVSYEQYF
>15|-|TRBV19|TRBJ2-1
CASSMGGLAYNEQFF
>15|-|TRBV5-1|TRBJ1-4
CASSLGGQEYEKLFF
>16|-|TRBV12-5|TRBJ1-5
CASGLVLNRDVQPQHF
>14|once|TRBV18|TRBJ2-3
CASSPPFSTDTQYF
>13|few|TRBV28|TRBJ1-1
CATQGLMNTEAFF
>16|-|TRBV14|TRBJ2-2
CASSQDLGAGTGELFF
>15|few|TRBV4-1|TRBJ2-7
CASSQEVTGDSEQYF
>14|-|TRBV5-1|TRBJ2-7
CASSLAADLYEQYF
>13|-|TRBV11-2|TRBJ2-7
CASSPPGAYEQYF
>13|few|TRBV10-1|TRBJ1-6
CASSQQGFAPLHF
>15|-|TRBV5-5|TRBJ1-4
CASSWEGQGNEKLFF
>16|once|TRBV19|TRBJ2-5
CASSIGGTLAQETQYF
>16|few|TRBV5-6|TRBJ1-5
CASSLVAGATNQPQHF
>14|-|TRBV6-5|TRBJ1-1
CASRRTGANTEAFF
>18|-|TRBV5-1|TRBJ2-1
CASSLGRMAKVGYNEQFF
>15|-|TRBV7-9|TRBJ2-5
CASSLLTGTGETQYF
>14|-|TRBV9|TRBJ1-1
CASSVGQRSTEAFF
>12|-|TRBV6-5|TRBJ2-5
CASSSRTGTQYF
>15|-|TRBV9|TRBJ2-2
CASSVLAGVSGELFF
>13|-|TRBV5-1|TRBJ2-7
CASSPRPDYEQYF
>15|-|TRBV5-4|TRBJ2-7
CASSRDRLAPYEQYF
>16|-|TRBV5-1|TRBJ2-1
CASSLPRAVRQNEQFF
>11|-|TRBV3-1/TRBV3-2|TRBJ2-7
CASSRAYEQYF
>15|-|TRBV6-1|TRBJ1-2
CASSEGRTGGYGYTF
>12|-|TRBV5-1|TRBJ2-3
CASSLEVDTQYF
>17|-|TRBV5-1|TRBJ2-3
CASSLRASGSGTDTQYF
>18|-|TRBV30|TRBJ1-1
CAWSTQWTGTGRSTEAFF
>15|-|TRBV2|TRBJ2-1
CASSEVLAGGFEQFF
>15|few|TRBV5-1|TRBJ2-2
CASAWQSDPPGELFF
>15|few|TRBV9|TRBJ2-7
CASSLRGEGSYEQYF
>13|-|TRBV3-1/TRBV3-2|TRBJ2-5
CASSQSGVETQYF
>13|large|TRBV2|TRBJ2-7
CASEGQSHYEQYF
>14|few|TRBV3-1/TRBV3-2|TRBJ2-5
CASLASGIQETQYF
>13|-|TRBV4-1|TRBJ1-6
CASSRTGNSPLHF
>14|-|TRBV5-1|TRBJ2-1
CASSLTASYNEQFF
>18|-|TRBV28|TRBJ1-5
CASRKAGRTIYSNQPQHF
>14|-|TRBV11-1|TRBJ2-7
CASSRGESTYEQYF
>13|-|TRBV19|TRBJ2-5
CASSISYQETQYF
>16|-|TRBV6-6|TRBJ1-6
CASSYLVTSDNSPLHF